The clone carrying this T cell receptor (beta chain) was found many times. What it recognizes is unknown. The V end was cut by 5 bases, the J end by 5 bases, with 15 bases between. CDR3 length: 14 residues. The data belong to a study of T cells in Graves' hyperthyroidism and ophthalmopathy. TCR beta CDR3 regions were amplified from RNA. Initially, a first-round RT-PCR of the TCR CDR3 employed the HTBI primer set. TCRdb recomputed calls from the multiplex PCR reads with MiXCR, one row per CDR3 protein. This table holds roughly 380,000 distinct CDR3 sequences, over 15% found once. Diagnosis relied on clinical symptoms, serum thyroxine and TRAb, thyroid ultrasound and orbital computed tomography. Study-wide results and limits: Classification by a 13 V-J model distinguished ophthalmopathy from stable hyperthyroidism. Most expanded thyroid clonotypes above 0.001 recurred in blood.

This TCR came from a woman between 18 and 29 years old with Graves' hyperthyroidism. The sample comprised blood. The V call is TRBV12-3 or TRBV12-4, the J call TRBJ2-5, with a tentative D call TRBD2 (6 bases). For the CDR3, the DNA is TGTGCCAGCAGTCTTCTAGCGAGGGTGGAGACCCAGTACTTC. It codes for CASSLLARVETQYF.